This T cell receptor (beta chain) derives from a study of cytotoxic CD8 clonotypes in ibrutinib-treated CLL. This clone was recorded a few times. There are 14 residues in the CDR3. Trimming removed 7 bases from V and 2 bases from J; junction bases left unmatched: 8. The V gene's germline CDR1 is MNHEY and CDR2 SVGAGI. Measured with immunoSEQ multiplex PCR; TCRdb has only the in-frame clones, and not every one. The sample consists of about 200,000 clones, approximately 72% of them appearing once. The rearrangement uses TRBV6-5 and TRBJ2-7; TRBD1 agrees at 7 bases. The clonotype comes from a human donor with chronic lymphocytic leukemia. Sequenced material: PBMCs, taken after 24 months of ibrutinib treatment. In DNA, the CDR3 is TGTGCCAGCAAACTCGCCGGGACAGCCTACGAGCAGTACTTC. Translated, it gives CASKLAGTAYEQYF.